The clone carrying this T cell receptor beta chain was counted once. The data derive from a study of Ad26.COV2.S vaccination and SARS-CoV-2 variants. TCRdb's table, derived via immunoSEQ multiplex PCR, lists solely in-frame clones and lacks some. The data hold fewer than 400,000 clones, with 89% observed a single time. The CDR3 runs to 15 residues. V lost 6 bases and J lost 3, with 14 bases in between. CDR1 and CDR2 from the germline V gene are MNHEY and SVGAGI. The treatment denotes: roughly 18 received Ad26.COV2.S at low or high dose, single or two shots; about 5 received placebo; per-sample allocation not given. Sampling was done on day 63 after the first vaccine or placebo injection.

V gene TRBV6-5 combines with J gene TRBJ1-4; D is uncertain. This receptor was obtained from a person between 18 and 60 years old who received the Ad26.COV2.S COVID-19 vaccine or a placebo. Specimen: peripheral blood, collected in a trial of Ad26.COV2.S vaccine versus placebo. CDR3 region: CASRPFVTPNEKLFF. The CDR3 DNA reads TGTGCCAGCAGGCCCTTTGTCACCCCTAATGAAAAACTGTTTTTT.